The entry below describes one T cell receptor (beta chain). Its antigen is not identified. Trimming took off 1 base at V and 3 bases at J, with 9 bases between the two ends. The length of the CDR3 is 14 residues. Each CDR3 protein gets one entry after TCRdb re-called the 5' RACE reads with MiXCR. This table holds about 790,000 distinct CDR3 sequences, about 20% found once. The data derive from a study of identical twins. Notes on the study in general: Where beta out-of-frame sequences were concerned, excess twin sharing was weaker.

The same data also contributed to another study, on T cells expressing NK-cell markers. From that paper: All TCR beta repertoires analysed originated from sorted CD3+CD56+NKG2C+, CD3+CD56+NKG2C- and CD3+CD56-NKG2C+ T cells.

V usage is TRBV12-3 or TRBV12-4 and J usage is TRBJ1-1; maybe TRBD1 (6 bases). The material sequenced was PBMCs. This clonotype originated in a young woman in good health. CDR3 in amino acids: CASSLEGGYTEAFF. CDR3 nucleotide sequence: TGTGCCAGCAGTTTAGAGGGGGGTTACACTGAAGCTTTCTTT.